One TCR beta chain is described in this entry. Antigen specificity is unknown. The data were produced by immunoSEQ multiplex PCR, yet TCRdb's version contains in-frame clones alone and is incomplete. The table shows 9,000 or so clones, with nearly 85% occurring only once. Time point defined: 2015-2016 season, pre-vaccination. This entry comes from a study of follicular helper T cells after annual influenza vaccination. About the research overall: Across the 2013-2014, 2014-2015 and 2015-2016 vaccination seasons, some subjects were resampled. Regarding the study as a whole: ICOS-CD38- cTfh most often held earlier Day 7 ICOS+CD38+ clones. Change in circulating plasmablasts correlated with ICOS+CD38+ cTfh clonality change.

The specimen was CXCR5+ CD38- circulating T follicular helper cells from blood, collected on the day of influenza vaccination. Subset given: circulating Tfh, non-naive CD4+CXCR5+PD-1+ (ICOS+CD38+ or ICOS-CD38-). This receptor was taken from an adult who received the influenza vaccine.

CDR3 sequence reads: CASTVQGGYTF. The CDR3 region has the DNA TGTGCCAGCACCGTCCAAGGGGGCTACACCTTC. V usage is TRBV28 and J usage is TRBJ1-2; D is uncertain. Trimming removed 7 bases at V and 8 bases at J, with 11 bases between. The CDR3 has 11 amino acids. The V gene's germline CDR1 is MDHEN and CDR2 SYDVKM.